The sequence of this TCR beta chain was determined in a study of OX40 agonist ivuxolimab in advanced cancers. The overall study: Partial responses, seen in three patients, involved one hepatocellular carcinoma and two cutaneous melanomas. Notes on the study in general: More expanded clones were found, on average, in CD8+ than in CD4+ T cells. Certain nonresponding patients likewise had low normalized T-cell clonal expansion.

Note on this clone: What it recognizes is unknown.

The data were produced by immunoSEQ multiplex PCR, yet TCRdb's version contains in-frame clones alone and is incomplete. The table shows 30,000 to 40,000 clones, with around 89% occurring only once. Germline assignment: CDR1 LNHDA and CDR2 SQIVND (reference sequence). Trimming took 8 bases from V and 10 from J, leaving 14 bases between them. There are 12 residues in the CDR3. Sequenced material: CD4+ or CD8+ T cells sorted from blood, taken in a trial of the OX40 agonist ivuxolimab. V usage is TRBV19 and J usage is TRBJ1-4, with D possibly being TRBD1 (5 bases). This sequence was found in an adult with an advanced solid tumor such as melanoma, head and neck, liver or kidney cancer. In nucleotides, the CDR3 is TGTGCCAGTCGAATGGCCCAGGGAAAACTGTTTTTT. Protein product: CASRMAQGKLFF.